This T cell receptor beta chain is drawn from a study of post-analysis software for immune sequencing data. Study-level points and caveats: When compared against controls, multiple sclerosis patients showed significantly lower normalized Chao1 diversity. Compared with controls, patients had more of five or six TRBV segments, including TRBV5-6, TRBV5-1 and TRBV20-1.

The germline V gene has CDR1 SEHNR and CDR2 FQNEAQ (reference sequence). V was trimmed by 4 bases and J by 7 bases, leaving 17 bases between them. The CDR3 totals 14 residues. Every TCR beta cDNA library bore unique molecular identifiers. Out of 1 to 10 million T cells, hundreds of thousands of cDNA molecules were generated. TCRdb ran MiXCR on the PCR reads and lists one entry per CDR3 protein. The sample includes about 460,000 distinct CDR3 sequences, around 40% of them seen just once. In the case of this clonotype: Its antigen is as yet unknown.

The origin of this receptor is a girl aged 5-17 years with multiple sclerosis. V is TRBV7-9 and J is TRBJ2-7; TRBD2 is a possible D gene (6 bases). The material sequenced was blood. This CDR3 reads CASSSALLATEQYF. In DNA, the CDR3 is TGTGCCAGCAGCTCAGCTTTACTAGCTACTGAGCAGTACTTC.